A selection of T cell receptor beta chains follows, all from one sample in a study of T cell responses to AZD1222 COVID-19 vaccine. The assay was immunoSEQ multiplex PCR, and TCRdb's table has in-frame clones only and misses some. The sample holds roughly 130,000 clones, roughly 90% seen once. The specimen comprised peripheral blood, sampled on day 0 of AZD1222 vaccination. The receptors here all came from an adult in good health. Both conserved end residues are part of each CDR3. The D gene is left open where the match is weak. Clone size is not always given. Where it is, it says once, few, many or a class for expanded clones.

V	D	size	J	CDR3	DNA
TRBV18	.	once	TRBJ2-6	CASSGGLYGANVLTF	TGTGCCAGCTCAGGAGGGTTGTACGGGGCCAACGTCCTGACTTTC
TRBV3-1/TRBV3-2	.	.	TRBJ1-1	CASSLGGRTEAFF	TGTGCCAGCAGCCTGGGAGGGCGTACTGAAGCTTTCTTT
TRBV7-3	TRBD2	.	TRBJ2-3	CASSPSGTYAADTQYF	TGTGCCAGCAGCCCCAGCGGGACGTATGCCGCAGATACGCAGTATTTT
TRBV28	.	.	TRBJ2-2	CASSPGQHTGELFF	TGTGCCAGCAGTCCAGGACAGCACACCGGGGAGCTGTTTTTT
TRBV9	.	once	TRBJ1-3	CASSVDGYSGNTIYF	TGTGCCAGCAGCGTAGACGGATACTCTGGAAACACCATATATTTT
TRBV18	TRBD1	.	TRBJ1-6	CASSLGRDRANSPLHF	TGTGCCAGCTCTCTTGGCCGGGACAGGGCAAATTCACCCCTCCACTTT
TRBV19	.	.	TRBJ1-1	CASTRTGRVDTEAFF	TGTGCCAGTACCAGAACCGGTCGGGTCGACACTGAAGCTTTCTTT
TRBV5-8	.	.	TRBJ1-5	CASSLRAVNQPQHF	TGTGCCAGCAGCCTTCGGGCGGTTAATCAGCCCCAGCATTTT
TRBV5-1	.	.	TRBJ2-3	CASSLGTVGPTDTQYF	TGCGCCAGCAGCTTGGGGACGGTGGGGCCCACAGATACGCAGTATTTT
TRBV3-1/TRBV3-2	TRBD1	.	TRBJ1-2	CASSQRQGLRDGYTF	TGTGCCAGCAGCCAACGACAGGGTCTTAGGGATGGCTACACCTTC
TRBV14	TRBD2	.	TRBJ2-2	CASSGRLAGDAGELFF	TGTGCCAGCAGCGGCAGACTAGCGGGAGATGCCGGGGAGCTGTTTTTT
TRBV7-6	.	.	TRBJ2-2	CASSLTGGIYTGELFF	TGTGCCAGCAGCTTAACGGGCGGGATATACACCGGGGAGCTGTTTTTT
TRBV4-1	TRBD1	.	TRBJ1-2	CASSPFLPDRVDYGYTF	TGCGCCAGCAGCCCCTTCTTGCCGGACAGGGTGGACTATGGCTACACCTTC
TRBV19	.	few	TRBJ1-1	CATSALVGTEAFF	TGTGCCACCTCTGCCCTAGTAGGCACTGAAGCTTTCTTT
TRBV4-2	TRBD2	.	TRBJ2-6	CAVLTSGGSGANVLTF	TGTGCCGTCCTGACTAGCGGGGGCTCTGGGGCCAACGTCCTGACTTTC
TRBV7-9	.	.	TRBJ1-2	CASSRDTSNYGYTF	TGTGCCAGCAGCCGGGACACATCTAACTATGGCTACACCTTC
TRBV12-3/TRBV12-4	.	.	TRBJ1-2	CASSPLTGHGYTF	TGTGCCAGCAGTCCCCTTACTGGACATGGCTACACCTTC
TRBV18	.	.	TRBJ1-6	CASSPRDNNSPLHF	TGTGCCAGCTCACCACGGGACAATAATTCACCCCTCCACTTT
TRBV18	TRBD1	once	TRBJ2-7	CASSEGAGEQYF	TGTGCCAGCTCAGAGGGGGCAGGGGAGCAGTACTTC
TRBV13	.	.	TRBJ1-5	CASSLSGNQPQHF	TGTGCCAGCAGCTTATCGGGCAATCAGCCCCAGCATTTT
TRBV20-1	.	.	TRBJ1-5	CSASGNQPQHF	TGCAGTGCTAGTGGTAATCAGCCCCAGCATTTT
TRBV29-1	.	.	TRBJ2-7	CSVGSTYEQYF	TGCAGCGTCGGGTCCACCTACGAGCAGTACTTC
TRBV3-1/TRBV3-2	.	once	TRBJ1-4	CASSPEGGFNEKLFF	TGTGCCAGCAGCCCAGAGGGAGGATTTAATGAAAAACTGTTTTTT
TRBV5-6	TRBD2	once	TRBJ2-2	CASSLLERETNTGELFF	TGTGCCAGCAGCTTGCTCGAGCGGGAGACAAACACCGGGGAGCTGTTTTTT
TRBV5-4	.	.	TRBJ2-1	CASSEKLGSWTEQFF	TGTGCCAGCAGCGAAAAACTAGGATCCTGGACTGAGCAGTTCTTC
TRBV24-1	TRBD2	.	TRBJ2-5	CATSESYSPGLAYETQYF	TGTGCCACCAGTGAATCCTATTCCCCGGGACTAGCCTATGAGACCCAGTACTTC
TRBV3-1/TRBV3-2	TRBD2	.	TRBJ2-7	CASSPYGASGSYEQYF	TGTGCCAGCAGCCCTTATGGTGCTAGCGGGAGCTACGAGCAGTACTTC
TRBV5-6	.	.	TRBJ1-1	CASSLGGFTEAFF	TGTGCCAGCAGCTTGGGGGGGTTCACTGAAGCTTTCTTT
TRBV4-1	TRBD2	.	TRBJ2-7	CARAGGPNEQYF	TGCGCCAGAGCGGGAGGGCCAAACGAGCAGTACTTC
TRBV28	TRBD1	.	TRBJ1-1	CASSFSETGEGLNTEAFF	TGTGCCAGCAGTTTCTCGGAGACAGGGGAGGGATTGAACACTGAAGCTTTCTTT
TRBV10-1	.	.	TRBJ2-3	CASRPPTRTPYIGDTQYF	TGCGCCAGCAGACCACCGACTAGGACCCCATACATAGGAGATACGCAGTATTTT
TRBV27	TRBD2	.	TRBJ2-1	CASLAGGPPSDNEQFF	TGTGCCAGTCTAGCGGGAGGGCCGCCGTCCGACAATGAGCAGTTCTTC
TRBV7-5	.	.	TRBJ2-7	CVRSHTGTSGTEQYF	TGTGTCAGAAGCCATACCGGGACTAGCGGGACCGAGCAGTACTTC
TRBV4-3	.	.	TRBJ2-3	CASSQGMVGGSDTQYF	TGCGCCAGCAGCCAAGGCATGGTGGGAGGAAGTGATACGCAGTATTTT
TRBV5-1	.	.	TRBJ2-7	CASSFSPTYEQYF	TGCGCCAGCAGCTTTAGTCCTACCTACGAGCAGTACTTC
TRBV5-5	.	.	TRBJ1-2	CASSLGVLPVYGYTF	TGTGCCAGCAGCTTGGGGGTCCTACCAGTCTATGGCTACACCTTC
TRBV11-2	TRBD2	.	TRBJ2-7	CASSLEGGVLLSYEQYF	TGTGCCAGCAGCTTAGAGGGGGGGGTCCTACTTTCCTACGAGCAGTACTTC
TRBV29-1	.	.	TRBJ2-5	CSVRGTDQETQYF	TGCAGCGTACGCGGGACAGACCAAGAGACCCAGTACTTC
TRBV7-3	TRBD2	.	TRBJ2-3	CASSPGLAGVEPSTDTQYF	TGTGCCAGCAGCCCGGGACTAGCGGGAGTGGAGCCAAGCACAGATACGCAGTATTTT
TRBV9	.	few	TRBJ2-7	CASSVGGGGDEQYF	TGTGCCAGCAGCGTAGGAGGGGGAGGAGACGAGCAGTACTTC
TRBV6-1	.	.	TRBJ2-5	CASSDVSGGQETQYF	TGTGCCAGCAGTGACGTGAGTGGGGGACAAGAGACCCAGTACTTC
TRBV5-1	TRBD2	.	TRBJ2-1	CASSPLTSGTYNEQFF	TGCGCCAGCAGCCCCTTGACTAGCGGGACCTACAATGAGCAGTTCTTC
TRBV6-2/TRBV6-3	TRBD2	.	TRBJ2-3	CASSTGTSGRTDTQYF	TGTGCCAGCAGCACCGGGACTAGCGGGAGAACAGATACGCAGTATTTT
TRBV27	TRBD1	once	TRBJ1-2	CASSTGGPYGYTF	TGTGCCAGCAGTACAGGGGGACCCTATGGCTACACCTTC
TRBV6-6	.	.	TRBJ1-6	CASSAGVYNSPLHF	TGTGCCAGCAGCGCAGGGGTTTATAATTCACCCCTCCACTTT